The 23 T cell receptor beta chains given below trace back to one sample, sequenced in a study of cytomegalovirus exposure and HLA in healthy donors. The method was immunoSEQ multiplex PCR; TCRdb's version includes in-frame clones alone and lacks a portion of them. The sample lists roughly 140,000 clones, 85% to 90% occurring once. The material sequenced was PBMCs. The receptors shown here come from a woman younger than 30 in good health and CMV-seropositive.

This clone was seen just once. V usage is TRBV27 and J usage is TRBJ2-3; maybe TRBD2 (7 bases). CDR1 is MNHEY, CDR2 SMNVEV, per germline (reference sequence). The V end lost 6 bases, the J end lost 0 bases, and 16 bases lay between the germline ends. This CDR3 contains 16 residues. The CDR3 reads CASRRGGAHSTDTQYF. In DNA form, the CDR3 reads TGTGCCAGCAGAAGGGGGGGGGCCCATAGCACAGATACGCAGTATTTT.

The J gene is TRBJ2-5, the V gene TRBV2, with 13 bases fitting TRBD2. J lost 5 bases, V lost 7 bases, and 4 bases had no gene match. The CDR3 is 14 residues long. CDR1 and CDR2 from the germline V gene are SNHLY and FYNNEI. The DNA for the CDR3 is TGTGCCAGCACCGGGACTAGCGGGACCGAGACCCAGTACTTC. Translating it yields CASTGTSGTETQYF.

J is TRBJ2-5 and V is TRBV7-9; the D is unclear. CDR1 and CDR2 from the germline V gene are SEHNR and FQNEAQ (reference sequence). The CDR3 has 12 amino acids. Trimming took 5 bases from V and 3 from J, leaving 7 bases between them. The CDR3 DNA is TGTGCCAGCAGCCCCGGTAAAGAGACCCAGTACTTC. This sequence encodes CASSPGKETQYF.

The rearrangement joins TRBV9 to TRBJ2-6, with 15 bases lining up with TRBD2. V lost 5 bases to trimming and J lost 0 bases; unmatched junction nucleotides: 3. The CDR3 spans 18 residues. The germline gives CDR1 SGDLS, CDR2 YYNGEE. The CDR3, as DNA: TGTGCCAGCAGAGGACTAGCGGGAGGGTCCTCTGGGGCCAACGTCCTGACTTTC. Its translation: CASRGLAGGSSGANVLTF.

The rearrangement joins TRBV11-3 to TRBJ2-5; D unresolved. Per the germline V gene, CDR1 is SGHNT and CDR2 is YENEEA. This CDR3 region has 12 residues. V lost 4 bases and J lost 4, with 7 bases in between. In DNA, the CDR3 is TGTGCCAGCAGCTCTCAGTCAGAGACCCAGTACTTC. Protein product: CASSSQSETQYF.

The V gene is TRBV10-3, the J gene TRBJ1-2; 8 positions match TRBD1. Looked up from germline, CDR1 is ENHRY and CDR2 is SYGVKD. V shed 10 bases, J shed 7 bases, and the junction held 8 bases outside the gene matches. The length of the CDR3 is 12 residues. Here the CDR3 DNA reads TGTGCCAACCAGGACAGGGAGGGTGGCTACACCTTC. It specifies CANQDREGGYTF.

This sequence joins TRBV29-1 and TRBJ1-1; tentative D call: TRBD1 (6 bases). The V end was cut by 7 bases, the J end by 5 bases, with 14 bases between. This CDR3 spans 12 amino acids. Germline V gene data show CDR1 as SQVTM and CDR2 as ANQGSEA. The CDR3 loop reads CSGEYRDTEAFF. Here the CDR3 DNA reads TGCAGCGGAGAATACAGGGATACTGAAGCTTTCTTT.

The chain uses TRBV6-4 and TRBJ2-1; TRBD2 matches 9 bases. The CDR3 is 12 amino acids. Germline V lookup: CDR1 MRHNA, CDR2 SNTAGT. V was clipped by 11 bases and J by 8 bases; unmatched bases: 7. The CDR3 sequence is CAGSGRTDEQFF. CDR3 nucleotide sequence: TGTGCCGGTAGCGGGAGAACAGATGAGCAGTTCTTC.

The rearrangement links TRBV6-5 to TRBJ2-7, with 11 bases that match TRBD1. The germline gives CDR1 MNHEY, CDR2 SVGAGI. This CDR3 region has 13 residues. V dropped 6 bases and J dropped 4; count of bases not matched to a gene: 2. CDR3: CASSGTGGYEQYF. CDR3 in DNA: TGTGCCAGCAGCGGGACAGGGGGATACGAGCAGTACTTC.

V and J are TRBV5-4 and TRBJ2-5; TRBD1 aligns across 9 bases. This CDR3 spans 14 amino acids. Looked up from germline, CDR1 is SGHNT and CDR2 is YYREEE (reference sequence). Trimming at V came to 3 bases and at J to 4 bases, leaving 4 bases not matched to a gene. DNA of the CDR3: TGTGCCAGCAGCTCTAGGACAGGGGTAGAGACCCAGTACTTC. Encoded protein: CASSSRTGVETQYF.

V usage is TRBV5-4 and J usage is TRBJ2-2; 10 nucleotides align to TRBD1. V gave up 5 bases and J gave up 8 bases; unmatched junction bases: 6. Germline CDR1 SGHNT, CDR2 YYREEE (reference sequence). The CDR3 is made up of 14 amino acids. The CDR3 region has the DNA TGTGCCAGCAGGCGGGACAGGGGATCAGGGGAGCTGTTTTTT. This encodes CASRRDRGSGELFF.

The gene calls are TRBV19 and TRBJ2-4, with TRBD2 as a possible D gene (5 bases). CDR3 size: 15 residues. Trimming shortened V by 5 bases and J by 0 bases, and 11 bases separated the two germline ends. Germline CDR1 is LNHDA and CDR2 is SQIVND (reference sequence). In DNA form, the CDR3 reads TGTGCCAGTAGTTCGACTACCCTAGCCAAAAACATTCAGTACTTC. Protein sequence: CASSSTTLAKNIQYF.

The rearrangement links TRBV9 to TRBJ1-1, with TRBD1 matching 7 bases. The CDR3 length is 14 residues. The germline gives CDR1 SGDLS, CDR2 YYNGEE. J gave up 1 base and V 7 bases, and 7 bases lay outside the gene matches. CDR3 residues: CASGVEGANTEAFF. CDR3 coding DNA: TGTGCCAGCGGGGTGGAGGGGGCGAACACTGAAGCTTTCTTT.

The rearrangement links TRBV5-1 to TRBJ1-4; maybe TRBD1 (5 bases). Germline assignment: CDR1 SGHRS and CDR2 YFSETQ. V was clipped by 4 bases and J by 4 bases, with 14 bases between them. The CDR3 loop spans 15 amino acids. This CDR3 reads CASSPGAGINEKLFF. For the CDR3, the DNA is TGCGCCAGCAGCCCTGGGGCAGGGATTAATGAAAAACTGTTTTTT.

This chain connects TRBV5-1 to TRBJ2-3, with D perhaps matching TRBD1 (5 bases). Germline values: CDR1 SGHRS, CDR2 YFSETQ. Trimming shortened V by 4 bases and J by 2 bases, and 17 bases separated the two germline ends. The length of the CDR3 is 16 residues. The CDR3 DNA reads TGCGCCAGCAGCCCATTAGCACAGGCAATCACAGATACGCAGTATTTT. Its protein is CASSPLAQAITDTQYF. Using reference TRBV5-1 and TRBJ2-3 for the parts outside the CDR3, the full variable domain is KAGVTQTPRYLIKTRGQQVTLSCSPISGHRSVSWYQQTPGQGLQFLFEYFSETQRNKGNFPGRFSGRQFSNSRSEMNVSTLELGDSALYLCASSPLAQAITDTQYFGPGTRLTVL.

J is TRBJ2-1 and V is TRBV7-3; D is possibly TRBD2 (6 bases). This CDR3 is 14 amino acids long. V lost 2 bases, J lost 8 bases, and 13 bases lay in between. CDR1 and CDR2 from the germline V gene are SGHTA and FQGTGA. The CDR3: CASSLSAGTYEQFF. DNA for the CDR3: TGTGCCAGCAGCTTATCGGCGGGAACTTATGAGCAGTTCTTC.

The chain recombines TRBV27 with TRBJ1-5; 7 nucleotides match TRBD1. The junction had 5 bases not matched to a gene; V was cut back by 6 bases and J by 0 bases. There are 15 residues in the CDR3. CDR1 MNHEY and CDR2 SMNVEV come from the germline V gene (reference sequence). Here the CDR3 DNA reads TGTGCCAGCAGGAGGGGGCAAAGTAGCAATCAGCCCCAGCATTTT. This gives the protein CASRRGQSSNQPQHF.

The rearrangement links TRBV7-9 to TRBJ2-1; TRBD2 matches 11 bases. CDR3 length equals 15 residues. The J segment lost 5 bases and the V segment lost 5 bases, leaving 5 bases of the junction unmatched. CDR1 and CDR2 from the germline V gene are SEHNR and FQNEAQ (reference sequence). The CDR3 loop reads CASSHGLAGDNEQFF. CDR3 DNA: TGTGCCAGCAGCCACGGACTAGCGGGCGACAATGAGCAGTTCTTC. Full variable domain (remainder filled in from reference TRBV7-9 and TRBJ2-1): DTGVSQNPRHKITKRGQNVTFRCDPISEHNRLYWYRQTLGQGPEFLTYFQNEAQLEKSRLLSDRFSAERPKGSFSTLEIQRTEQGDSAMYLCASSHGLAGDNEQFFGPGTRLTVL.

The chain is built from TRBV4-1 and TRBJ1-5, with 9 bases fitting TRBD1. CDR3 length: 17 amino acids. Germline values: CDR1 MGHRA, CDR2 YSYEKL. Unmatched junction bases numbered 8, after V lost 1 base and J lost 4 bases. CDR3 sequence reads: CASSQVVGTGSNQPQHF. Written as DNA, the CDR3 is TGCGCCAGCAGCCAAGTGGTTGGGACAGGGTCAAATCAGCCCCAGCATTTT.

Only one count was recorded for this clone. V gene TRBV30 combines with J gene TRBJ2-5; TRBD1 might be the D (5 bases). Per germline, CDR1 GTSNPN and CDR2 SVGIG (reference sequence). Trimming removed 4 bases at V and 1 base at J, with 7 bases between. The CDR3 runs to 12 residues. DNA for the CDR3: TGTGCCTGGACAGGGTTCCAAGAGACCCAGTACTTC. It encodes CAWTGFQETQYF.

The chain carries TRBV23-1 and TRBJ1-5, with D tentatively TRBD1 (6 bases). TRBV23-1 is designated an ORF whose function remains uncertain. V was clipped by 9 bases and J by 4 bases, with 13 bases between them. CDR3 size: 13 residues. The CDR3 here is CARKGGANQPQHF. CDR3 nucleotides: TGCGCCAGGAAAGGGGGGGCTAATCAGCCCCAGCATTTT.

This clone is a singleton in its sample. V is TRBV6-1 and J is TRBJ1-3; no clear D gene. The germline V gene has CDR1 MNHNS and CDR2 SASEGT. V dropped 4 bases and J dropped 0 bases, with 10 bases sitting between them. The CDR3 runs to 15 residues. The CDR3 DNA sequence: TGTGCCAGCAGTGTAGTGATAAGCTCTGGAAACACCATATATTTT. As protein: CASSVVISSGNTIYF.

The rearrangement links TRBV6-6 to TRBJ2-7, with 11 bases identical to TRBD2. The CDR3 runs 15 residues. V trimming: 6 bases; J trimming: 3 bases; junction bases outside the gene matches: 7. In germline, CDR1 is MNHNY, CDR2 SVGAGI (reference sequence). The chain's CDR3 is CASSLLAGDVYEQYF. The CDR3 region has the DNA TGTGCCAGCAGCCTACTAGCGGGAGATGTCTACGAGCAGTACTTC.